This T cell receptor (beta chain) emerged from a study of PD-1 blockade in classical Hodgkin lymphoma. In the study overall: Patients got intravenous nivolumab 3 mg/kg every 2 weeks.

The CDR3 is made up of 20 amino acids. The ends were cut back, 0 bases at V and 4 bases at J, with 22 bases in the middle. CDR1 MGHRA and CDR2 YSYEKL come from the germline V gene. Documented time point: cycle 4 day 1 (C4D1), after more than five weeks of nivolumab. All trial patients relapsed after autologous stem cell transplantation. Thawed PBMCs underwent magnetic negative selection to obtain purified CD8+ T cells. This clone was seen only a few times. Sequenced by immunoSEQ multiplex PCR; TCRdb stores in-frame clones only, minus some. The sample holds about 3,900 clones, 55% to 85% seen once. The clonotype comes from a human donor with classical Hodgkin lymphoma. This sample comprised CD8+ T cells from blood, obtained before the fourth cycle of nivolumab. The chain uses TRBV4-1 and TRBJ1-6; D might be TRBD1 (6 bases). CDR3 coding DNA: TGCGCCAGCAGCCAAGATCTTTACGGGGCCCTGACAGGTTATAATTCACCCCTCCACTTT. It is translated as CASSQDLYGALTGYNSPLHF.